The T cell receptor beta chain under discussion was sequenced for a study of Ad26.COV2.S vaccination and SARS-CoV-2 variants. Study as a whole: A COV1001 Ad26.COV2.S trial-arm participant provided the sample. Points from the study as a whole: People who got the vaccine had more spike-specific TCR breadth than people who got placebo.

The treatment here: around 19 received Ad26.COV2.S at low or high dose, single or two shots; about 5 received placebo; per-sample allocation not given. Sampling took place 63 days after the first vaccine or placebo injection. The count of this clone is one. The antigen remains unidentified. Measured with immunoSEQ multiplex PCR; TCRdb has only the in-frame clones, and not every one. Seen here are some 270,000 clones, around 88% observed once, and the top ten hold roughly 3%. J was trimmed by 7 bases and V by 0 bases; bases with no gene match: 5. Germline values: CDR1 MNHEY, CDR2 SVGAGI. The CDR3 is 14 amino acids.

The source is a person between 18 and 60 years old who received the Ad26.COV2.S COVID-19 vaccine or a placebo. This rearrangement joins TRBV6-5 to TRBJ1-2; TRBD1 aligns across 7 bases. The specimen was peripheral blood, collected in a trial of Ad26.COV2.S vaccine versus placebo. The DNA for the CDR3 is TGTGCCAGCAGTTACTCGGAGGGGGCGTTTGGCTACACCTTC. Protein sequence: CASSYSEGAFGYTF.